This entry lists 9 T cell receptor beta chains sequenced from one sample in a study of cytomegalovirus exposure and HLA in healthy donors. Vbeta (60) and Jbeta (13) primers were used in the PCR. TCRdb's copy holds only in-frame clones and misses some; the assay was immunoSEQ multiplex PCR. Of over 150,000 clones listed, about two thirds were seen once; the top ten hold approximately 2.8%. Sequenced sample: PBMCs. The receptor set was obtained from a woman younger than 45 in good health and CMV-seronegative.

The chain links TRBV19 to TRBJ1-5; 7 bases fit TRBD1. CDR1 and CDR2 (germline): LNHDA, SQIVND (reference sequence). Trimming at V came to 3 bases and at J to 4 bases, leaving 9 bases not matched to a gene. The CDR3 is 16 residues long. CDR3 loop: CASSIRWDRRNQPQHF. The CDR3 coding sequence is TGTGCCAGTAGTATTCGGTGGGACAGAAGGAATCAGCCCCAGCATTTT. Full variable domain (rest looked up from reference TRBV19 and TRBJ1-5): DGGITQSPKYLFRKEGQNVTLSCEQNLNHDAMYWYRQDPGQGLRLIYYSQIVNDFQKGDIAEGYSVSREKKESFPLTVTSAQKNPTAFYLCASSIRWDRRNQPQHFGDGTRLSIL.

This clone was recorded once. The CDR3 DNA follows: TGTGCCAGCAGCGCCTTCTCGTCACTAGCGGCCCCGCGGTGGGAGCAGTACTTC. It is translated as CASSAFSSLAAPRWEQYF. The J gene is TRBJ2-7, the V gene TRBV2; TRBD2 matches 8 bases. This CDR3 has 18 amino acids. The V and J ends lost 6 bases and 7 bases, in that order; junction bases with no gene match: 23. Germline assignment: CDR1 SNHLY and CDR2 FYNNEI.

V and J are TRBV4-1 and TRBJ2-1, with D possibly matching TRBD2 (6 bases). The germline V gene has CDR1 MGHRA and CDR2 YSYEKL. The ends were cut back, 2 bases at V and 2 bases at J, with 13 bases in the middle. There are 16 residues in the CDR3. CDR3 protein: CASSQPTRGAYNEQFF. CDR3 DNA sequence: TGCGCCAGCAGCCAACCCACTCGCGGGGCCTACAATGAGCAGTTCTTC.

V usage is TRBV2 and J usage is TRBJ2-2; 7 nucleotides match TRBD1. The CDR3 covers 16 residues. With V trimmed by 4 bases and J by 4 bases, 9 bases remained unmatched. Germline assignment: CDR1 SNHLY and CDR2 FYNNEI. CDR3 nucleotides: TGTGCCAGCAGTGGGCCCGGGACAGCAATCACCGGGGAGCTGTTTTTT. This translates into CASSGPGTAITGELFF. Filled out from reference TRBV2 and TRBJ2-2, the complete variable domain reads EPEVTQTPSHQVTQMGQEVILRCVPISNHLYFYWYRQILGQKVEFLVSFYNNEISEKSEIFDDQFSVERPDGSNFTLKIRSTKLEDSAMYFCASSGPGTAITGELFFGEGSRLTVL.

A few counts support this clone. The CDR3 DNA reads TGTGCCAGTAGCAGTACAGCACTCTCTGGAAACACCATATATTTT. Amino acid sequence: CASSSTALSGNTIYF. The J gene is TRBJ1-3, the V gene TRBV9; D remains unclear. The germline V gene has CDR1 SGDLS and CDR2 YYNGEE. The V end lost 8 bases, the J end lost 0 bases, and 15 bases lay between the germline ends. The CDR3 totals 15 residues.

This rearrangement joins TRBV6-1 to TRBJ1-5, with D possibly being TRBD1 (6 bases). Trimming stripped 0 bases from V and 5 bases from J, with 14 bases between. Germline V gene data show CDR1 as MNHNS and CDR2 as SASEGT. CDR3 size: 16 residues. CDR3 in amino acids: CASSEARGAHYQPQHF. For the CDR3, the DNA is TGTGCCAGCAGTGAAGCGCGGGGGGCACACTATCAGCCCCAGCATTTT.

The chain couples TRBV28 to TRBJ1-2; 7 bases match TRBD1. Losses at the gene ends were 6 bases for V and 6 bases for J; bases not matched to a gene: 4. The CDR3 contains 12 residues. Germline lookup yields CDR1 MDHEN and CDR2 SYDVKM. CDR3 region: CASRGQEHGYTF. The CDR3 coding sequence is TGTGCCAGCAGAGGACAGGAACATGGCTACACCTTC.

The chain links TRBV6-6 to TRBJ1-5; 8 bases match TRBD1. The CDR3 consists of 13 residues. Germline loops: CDR1 MNHNY, CDR2 SVGAGI (reference sequence). After removal of 6 bases from V and 6 bases from J, the junction contained 4 bases not matched to a gene. The chain's CDR3 is CASSPGTGQPQHF. DNA of the CDR3: TGTGCCAGCAGCCCTGGGACAGGTCAGCCCCAGCATTTT.

The chain carries TRBV5-1 and TRBJ2-5; a weak D match, TRBD1 (5 bases). The CDR3 is 16 residues long. The germline CDR1 and CDR2 sequences are SGHRS and YFSETQ. The V end was cut by 0 bases, the J end by 1 base, with 13 bases between. The CDR3 coding sequence is TGCGCCAGCAGCTTGGACCGGACACCTGTCCAAGAGACCCAGTACTTC. It translates to CASSLDRTPVQETQYF.